This note documents a single T cell receptor (beta chain) sequence. Its target is unknown. The sample originates from a study of regulatory and conventional T cells in RAG deficiency. Findings and limits, study-wide: In Omenn syndrome, Treg and Tconv repertoires overlapped >80%. Sorted Omenn CD25-high CD127-low cells may not be bona fide Tregs. Compared with controls, unique Treg TCR beta sequences dropped around 92-fold in Omenn syndrome and CID/AS.

The sorted conventional CD4+ T cells were CD25-low and CD127-high, with genomic DNA sequenced. Clones were sequenced by immunoSEQ multiplex PCR, and TCRdb holds only the in-frame ones, with some missing. Of 45,000 or so clones listed, about nine tenths are singletons. V was clipped by 4 bases and J by 10 bases, with 14 bases between them. CDR1 MNHNY and CDR2 SVGAGI come from the germline V gene (reference sequence). This CDR3 has 13 residues. This same sample was also taken into another study, of regulatory T cells. This second report adds: Amplification used 52 TRBV primers and 13 TRBJ primers.

This sequence was found in a human donor in good health. V and J are TRBV6-6 and TRBJ2-1; weak D call: TRBD2 (5 bases). The source material was CD4+ effector T cells sorted from blood. The CDR3 DNA is TGTGCCAGCAGTTTACAAGGCCTAGCCGAGCAGTTCTTC. Its translation is CASSLQGLAEQFF.